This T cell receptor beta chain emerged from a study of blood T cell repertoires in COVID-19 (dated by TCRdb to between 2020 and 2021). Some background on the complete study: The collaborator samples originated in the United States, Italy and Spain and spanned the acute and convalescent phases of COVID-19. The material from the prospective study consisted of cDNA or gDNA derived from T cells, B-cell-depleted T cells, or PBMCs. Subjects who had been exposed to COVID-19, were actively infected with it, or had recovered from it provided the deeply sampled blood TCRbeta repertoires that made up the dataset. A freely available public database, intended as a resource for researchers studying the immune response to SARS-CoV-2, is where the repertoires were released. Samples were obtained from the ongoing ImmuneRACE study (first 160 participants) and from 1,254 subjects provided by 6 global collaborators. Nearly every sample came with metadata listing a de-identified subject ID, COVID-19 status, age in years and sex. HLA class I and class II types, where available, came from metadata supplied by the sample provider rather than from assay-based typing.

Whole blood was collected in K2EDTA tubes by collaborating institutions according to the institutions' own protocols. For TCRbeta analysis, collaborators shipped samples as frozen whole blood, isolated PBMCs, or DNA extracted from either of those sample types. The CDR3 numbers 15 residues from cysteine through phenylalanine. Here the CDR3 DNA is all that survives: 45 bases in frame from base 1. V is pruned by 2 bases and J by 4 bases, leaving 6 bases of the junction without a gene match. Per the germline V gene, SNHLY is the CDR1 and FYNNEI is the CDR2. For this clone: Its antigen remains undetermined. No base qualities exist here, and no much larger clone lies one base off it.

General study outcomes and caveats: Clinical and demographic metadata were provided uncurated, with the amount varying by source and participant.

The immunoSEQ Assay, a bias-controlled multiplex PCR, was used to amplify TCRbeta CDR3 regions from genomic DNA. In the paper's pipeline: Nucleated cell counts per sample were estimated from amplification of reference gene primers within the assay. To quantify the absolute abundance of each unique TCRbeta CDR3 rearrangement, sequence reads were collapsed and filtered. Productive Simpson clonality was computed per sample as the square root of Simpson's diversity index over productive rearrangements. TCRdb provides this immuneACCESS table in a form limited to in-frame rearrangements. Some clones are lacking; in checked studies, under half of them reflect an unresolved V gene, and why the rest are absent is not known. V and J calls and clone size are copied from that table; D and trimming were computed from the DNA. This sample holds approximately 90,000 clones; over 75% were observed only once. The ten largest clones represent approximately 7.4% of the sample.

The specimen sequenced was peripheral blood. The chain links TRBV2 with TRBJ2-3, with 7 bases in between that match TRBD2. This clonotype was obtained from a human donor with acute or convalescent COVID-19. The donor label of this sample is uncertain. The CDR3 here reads CASSELPGGPDTQYF. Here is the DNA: TGTGCCAGCAGTGAACTCCCGGGGGGTCCAGATACGCAGTATTTT. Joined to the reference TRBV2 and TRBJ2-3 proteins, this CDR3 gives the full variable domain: EPEVTQTPSHQVTQMGQEVILRCVPISNHLYFYWYRQILGQKVEFLVSFYNNEISEKSEIFDDQFSVERPDGSNFTLKIRSTKLEDSAMYFCASSELPGGPDTQYFGPGTRLTVL.